This T cell receptor beta chain was sequenced during a study of OX40 agonist ivuxolimab in advanced cancers. With regard to the full study: Ivuxolimab, which targeted the costimulatory receptor OX40 (CD134), was an agonistic, fully human IgG2 monoclonal antibody. Intravenous ivuxolimab was administered to patients every 2 weeks at six dose levels: 0.01, 0.1, 0.3, 1.5, 3 and 10 mg/kg. Of the roughly 50 dose-escalation patients, hepatocellular carcinoma was present in about 20, melanoma in roughly 15, renal cell carcinoma in 9 and head and neck cancer in 9. In the dose-escalation cohort, 65% to 85% of patients were male, and the mean age was 60 years with a range of about 20 to 79. Prior anti-PD-1, anti-PD-L1 or anti-CTLA-4 therapy was permitted, and 30% to 45% of dose-escalation patients had received checkpoint inhibitors. Partial responses occurred in three dose-escalation patients, of whom one had hepatocellular carcinoma and two had cutaneous melanoma. The purpose of peripheral TCRbeta sequencing was to test whether ivuxolimab changed TCR sequence diversity and led to clonal T-cell expansion. The paper reports the monotherapy dose-escalation portion (N of about 47 patients) of the phase I ivuxolimab trial.

To sequence the TCRbeta CDR3 region, genomic DNA was isolated from the sorted cells. The immunoSEQ Assay was used to sequence the TCRbeta CDR3 regions. The immuneACCESS repertoire file appears here via TCRdb, limited to in-frame rearrangements. These files lack a portion of the clones; in checked studies, under half of the deficit traces to unresolved V genes, and the cause of the others is not known. This sample gives 50,000 or so clones in total; 75% to 90% of them show up just once. The ten top clones hold roughly 0.68% of the sample. Patients with a history of autoimmune disease or receiving systemic immunosuppression were excluded from the trial. Peripheral blood for TCR sequencing was drawn from every dose cohort at baseline, at cycle 4 day 1 and at cycle 7 day 1. Samples were obtained from an open-label, multicenter, first-in-human phase I dose-escalation trial of ivuxolimab. The trial enrolled adults with locally advanced or metastatic head and neck squamous cell, hepatocellular, melanoma or renal cell carcinoma. Before TCR sequencing, CD4+ T cells and CD8+ T cells from peripheral blood were sorted into separate populations.

Study-level results and caveats: Antigen specificity was not determined for the clonally expanded peripheral T cells. After ivuxolimab, more expanded clones were found on average in CD8+ T cells than in CD4+ T cells. In the 0.1-3.0 mg/kg groups, partial responders were among the patients with the lowest normalized peripheral clonal expansion, particularly in CD8+ T cells. At doses of 0.1 to 3.0 mg/kg, clonal expansion of both CD4+ and CD8+ blood T cells was observed from baseline to week 6. Low levels of normalized T-cell clonal expansion were also seen in some patients who did not respond.

A remark on this clone: Its recognized antigen is unknown. Per-nucleotide qualities are absent, and no much larger clonotype sits a single base away.

V trim: 2 bases; J trim: 8 bases; unmatched bases: 13. Looking up the germline V gene yields CDR1 SGHDT and CDR2 YYEEEE. The CDR3 holds 16 amino acids from the cysteine to the phenylalanine. The DNA shown is the 48-base CDR3, in frame from base 1. This receptor chain uses TRBV5-6 and TRBJ2-1, with 7 bases matching TRBD2. This TCR came from an adult with an advanced solid tumor such as melanoma, head and neck, liver or kidney cancer. The source was CD4+ or CD8+ T cells sorted from blood, collected in a trial of the OX40 agonist ivuxolimab. The CDR3 reads CASSFWASGLYDEQFF. The nucleotide sequence is given as TGTGCCAGCAGCTTTTGGGCTAGCGGCCTTTACGATGAGCAGTTCTTC.